Shown below are 5 T cell receptor beta chains from a single sample sequenced in a study of long-term antiretroviral therapy in people with HIV. The authors ran the immunoSEQ assay, v3.0, at survey level. TCRdb's copy holds only in-frame clones and misses some; the assay was immunoSEQ multiplex PCR. Here the sample spans more than 7,000 clones, about 76% being singletons. Sequencing used unsorted PBMCs, obtained 0.9 years before starting antiretroviral therapy. The receptor source for this set is a man between 35 and 55 years old with HIV.

The rearrangement uses TRBV30 and TRBJ2-1; 8 bases are a match to TRBD1. V was pared by 6 bases and J by 2 bases, with 6 bases of the junction left unmatched. This CDR3 spans 14 amino acids. Germline values: CDR1 GTSNPN, CDR2 SVGIG (reference sequence). CDR3 in DNA: TGTGCCTGCCGGGACAGGACCCCCTACAATGAGCAGTTCTTC. Its protein is CACRDRTPYNEQFF.

The chain employs TRBV9 and TRBJ2-3, with D possibly matching TRBD1 (6 bases). The CDR3 is 14 amino acids. The ends were cut back, 4 bases at V and 4 bases at J, with 13 bases in the middle. The germline V gene encodes CDR1 SGDLS and CDR2 YYNGEE. CDR3 sequence (DNA): TGTGCCAGCAGCTTTACAGGGTCAGCAGATACGCAGTATTTT. Protein: CASSFTGSADTQYF.

Within the sample, this clone is large. V is TRBV28 and J is TRBJ2-7; D not certain. The CDR3 loop spans 11 amino acids. Germline V gene lookup returns CDR1 MDHEN and CDR2 SYDVKM. Trimming removed 1 base at V and 5 bases at J, with 3 bases between. The CDR3 DNA reads as TGTGCCAGCAGTTTATCACACGAGCAGTACTTC. Amino acid sequence: CASSLSHEQYF. The full variable domain, completed using reference TRBV28 and TRBJ2-7, is DVKVTQSSRYLVKRTGEKVFLECVQDMDHENMFWYRQDPGLGLRLIYFSYDVKMKEKGDIPEGYSVSREKKERFSLILESASTNQTSMYLCASSLSHEQYFGPGTRLTVT.

This chain joins TRBV6-1 and TRBJ1-2; a possible D gene is TRBD1 (5 bases). The V gene lost 10 bases and the J gene lost 8 bases, with 14 bases spanning the gap. The germline gives CDR1 MNHNS, CDR2 SASEGT. The CDR3 totals 11 residues. This chain's CDR3 is CATLTESGYTF. For the CDR3, the DNA is TGTGCCACCCTGACAGAATCGGGCTACACCTTC.

The J gene is TRBJ1-5, the V gene TRBV5-1, with D possibly being TRBD1 (5 bases). CDR3 length equals 15 residues. Germline V gives CDR1 SGHRS, CDR2 YFSETQ. V dropped 4 bases and J dropped 0 bases, with 11 bases sitting between them. CDR3 bases: TGCGCCAGCAGCCCCGTCGGGGGTAGCAATCAGCCCCAGCATTTT. Protein: CASSPVGGSNQPQHF.